What follows are 28 T cell receptor beta chains derived from one specimen sequenced in a study of blood T cells in healthy people across ages. Next came a second PCR, run for roughly 6 to 11 cycles, which used a sample-barcoded 5' primer along with a J-beta primer mix. TCRdb reanalysed the 5' RACE reads using MiXCR and keeps one entry per CDR3 protein. The sample holds about 1.5 million distinct CDR3 sequences, less than 45% seen once. Sequenced sample: blood. These receptors all come from a woman between 18 and 29 years old in good health.

This clonotype showed up just a few times. The rearrangement uses TRBV28 and TRBJ2-7; 8 nucleotides match TRBD1. Germline loops: CDR1 MDHEN, CDR2 SYDVKM. The ends lost 3 bases at V and 4 bases at J; junction bases unmatched: 8. The CDR3 spans 15 residues. The CDR3 spells CASSFPGQGGYEQYF. The CDR3 nucleotides are TGTGCCAGCAGTTTCCCCGGACAGGGTGGGTACGAGCAGTACTTC.

This clonotype was seen a handful of times. V is TRBV7-2 and J is TRBJ2-7; D tentatively reads TRBD1 or TRBD2 (5 bases each). Trimming took off 1 base at V and 5 bases at J, with 15 bases between the two ends. The CDR3 has 15 residues. CDR1 is SGHTA, CDR2 FQGNSA, per germline. The CDR3 DNA is TGTGCCAGCAGCTTAGGCCCGGGACCCTTAGACGAGCAGTACTTC. Protein: CASSLGPGPLDEQYF.

The chain carries TRBV27 and TRBJ2-5, with 10 bases aligning to TRBD1. This CDR3 has 13 amino acids. CDR1 is MNHEY, CDR2 SMNVEV, per germline (reference sequence). V shed 9 bases and J 11 bases; nucleotides not matched to a gene: 12. The CDR3 DNA follows: TGTGCCAGTGGGACAGGGGTAGGGAATGAGCAGTACTTC. This codes for CASGTGVGNEQYF.

This clonotype has just a few counts. This chain joins TRBV3-1 and TRBJ2-1, with 12 bases aligning to TRBD2. V gave up 6 bases and J gave up 3 bases; unmatched junction bases: 6. CDR1 LGHDT and CDR2 YNNKEL come from the germline V gene (reference sequence). The CDR3 is 16 residues long. CDR3: CASRDLAGGLYNEQFF. The CDR3 bases are TGTGCCAGCAGAGATCTAGCGGGGGGGCTCTACAATGAGCAGTTCTTC.

On this clonotype itself: One end of the junction fails to match germline, which may point to a read error. This chain joins TRBV10-3 and TRBJ2-2; a possible D gene is TRBD2 (6 bases). This CDR3 comprises 16 residues. The germline V gene has CDR1 ENHRY and CDR2 SYGVKD. This chain's CDR3 is CTISEFAGRTTGELFF. The CDR3 DNA is TGTACCATCAGTGAGTTTGCGGGACGAACCACCGGGGAGCTGTTTTTT.

The chain is built from TRBV12-3 or TRBV12-4 and TRBJ2-1; D gene uncertain. This CDR3 contains 12 residues. V gave up 3 bases and J gave up 9 bases, with 9 bases separating them. CDR3 loop: CASSLAVGEQFF. The CDR3 coding sequence is TGTGCCAGCAGTTTGGCCGTGGGTGAGCAGTTCTTC.

This chain joins TRBV29-1 and TRBJ1-1; D gene unclear. This CDR3 contains 13 residues. With 4 bases removed from V and 1 base from J, the gap between germline ends came to 10 bases. Germline V gene lookup returns CDR1 SQVTM and CDR2 ANQGSEA. This chain's CDR3 is CSVVRQPNTEAFF. The CDR3 nucleotides are TGCAGCGTTGTACGGCAGCCGAACACTGAAGCTTTCTTT.

This clonotype was observed a handful of times. The gene calls are TRBV6-1 and TRBJ2-1, with D perhaps matching TRBD2 (5 bases). V was cut by 1 base and J by 7 bases, with 20 bases left in between. CDR1 and CDR2 from the germline V gene are MNHNS and SASEGT. This CDR3 is 17 amino acids long. In nucleotides, the CDR3 is TGTGCCAGCAGTGAAGGGGAGCGGAGCCCCATCCGGAATGAGCAGTTCTTC. Translating gives CASSEGERSPIRNEQFF.

V usage is TRBV2 and J usage is TRBJ2-5; D not certain. CDR1 and CDR2 (germline): SNHLY, FYNNEI. V shed 0 bases and J shed 11 bases, with 19 bases lying between them. The CDR3 is 15 residues long. CDR3 nucleotide sequence: TGTGCCAGCAGTGAAGCGCTGGTACTCAATCCTAAGCAGTACTTC. Translated: CASSEALVLNPKQYF.

A note on this clonotype: The junction differs from germline at one of its ends, possibly a read error. The chain couples TRBV25-1 to TRBJ1-1, with 7 positions matching TRBD1. The V gene's germline CDR1 is MGHDK and CDR2 SYGVNS. This CDR3 has 11 amino acids. The CDR3 region is CVSSGQVEAFF. Written as DNA, the CDR3 is TGTGTCAGCAGTGGACAGGTTGAAGCTTTCTTT.

J is TRBJ2-1 and V is TRBV29-1; 13 bases map to TRBD2. V dropped 2 bases and J dropped 4; count of bases not matched to a gene: 8. Germline assignment: CDR1 SQVTM and CDR2 ANQGSEA. CDR3 length: 17 residues. CDR3 DNA: TGCAGCGTTGAACCCCGACTAGCGGGGGGCTTGTACAATGAGCAGTTCTTC. It specifies CSVEPRLAGGLYNEQFF.

The chain uses TRBV28 and TRBJ1-4; TRBD1 aligns across 12 bases. Germline lookup yields CDR1 MDHEN and CDR2 SYDVKM. Germline trimming cut 1 base from V and 2 bases from J; bases unmatched to any gene: 5. This CDR3 comprises 18 residues. CDR3 in amino acids: CASSLLGQGATTNEKLFF. CDR3 DNA: TGTGCCAGCAGTTTATTGGGACAGGGGGCGACGACTAATGAAAAACTGTTTTTT.

This clonotype has a handful of counts. CDR3 region: CASRLAADTDTQYF. DNA of the CDR3: TGTGCCAGCAGGCTAGCGGCCGACACAGATACGCAGTATTTT. The chain recombines TRBV4-2 with TRBJ2-3; TRBD2 matches at 7 bases. V shed 6 bases and J 2 bases; nucleotides not matched to a gene: 5. This CDR3 comprises 14 residues. The germline V gene has CDR1 LGHNA and CDR2 YNFKEQ.

The V call is TRBV3-1, the J call TRBJ1-1; D unclear. This CDR3 comprises 14 residues. V lost 4 bases and J 0 bases, leaving 9 bases between the germline ends. Germline V gives CDR1 LGHDT, CDR2 YNNKEL (reference sequence). CDR3 region: CASSPLPMNTEAFF. The CDR3 bases are TGTGCCAGCAGCCCACTTCCTATGAACACTGAAGCTTTCTTT. Full variable domain (remainder filled in from reference TRBV3-1 and TRBJ1-1): DTAVSQTPKYLVTQMGNDKSIKCEQNLGHDTMYWYKQDSKKFLKIMFSYNNKELIINETVPNRFSPKSPDKAHLNLHINSLELGDSAVYFCASSPLPMNTEAFFGQGTRLTVV.

The V call is TRBV29-1, the J call TRBJ2-7, with 7 nucleotides matching TRBD1. Germline V lookup: CDR1 SQVTM, CDR2 ANQGSEA. V gave up 6 bases and J gave up 3 bases; unmatched junction bases: 8. The CDR3 is 13 residues long. CDR3 loop: CSVPGTDYYEQYF. The CDR3 nucleotides are TGCAGCGTGCCCGGGACAGACTACTACGAGCAGTACTTC.

A single count supports this clonotype. The chain combines TRBV20-1 with TRBJ1-4, with D possibly matching TRBD1 (5 bases). This CDR3 has 14 amino acids. Trimming left V 4 bases short and J 4 bases short, with 13 bases between. The germline gives CDR1 DFQATT, CDR2 SNEGSKA (reference sequence). The CDR3 DNA follows: TGCAGTGCTAACGGGTGGGGCTTTAATGAAAAACTGTTTTTT. Amino acids: CSANGWGFNEKLFF.

The chain is built from TRBV20-1 and TRBJ1-2, with D perhaps TRBD1 (6 bases). CDR3 length: 15 amino acids. Between the trimmed V and J ends, which lost 4 bases and 1 base, there was a span of 16 bases. Germline V gene lookup returns CDR1 DFQATT and CDR2 SNEGSKA (reference sequence). CDR3 sequence: CSAKGGEGNNYGYTF. The CDR3 nucleotides read TGCAGTGCTAAAGGGGGAGAGGGGAATAACTATGGCTACACCTTC.

This rearrangement joins TRBV29-1 to TRBJ2-2; no definite D call. The ends were cut back, 4 bases at V and 6 bases at J, with 18 bases in the middle. Germline CDR1 is SQVTM and CDR2 is ANQGSEA. The CDR3 sequence is 15 residues long. The CDR3, as DNA: TGCAGCGTTGGTTTGCCTCTTTCTCGGGCCGGGGAGCTGTTTTTT. This sequence encodes CSVGLPLSRAGELFF.

The chain has TRBV5-1 and TRBJ1-1, with TRBD1 as a possible D gene (6 bases). The CDR3 has 15 residues. With 0 bases removed from V and 11 bases from J, the gap between germline ends came to 20 bases. The germline V gene has CDR1 SGHRS and CDR2 YFSETQ. The CDR3 region is CASSLADGGLTHAFF. In DNA form, the CDR3 reads TGCGCCAGCAGCTTGGCCGATGGGGGGCTGACCCACGCTTTCTTT.

The rearrangement uses TRBV24-1 and TRBJ2-1; D gene uncertain. Looked up from germline, CDR1 is KGHDR and CDR2 is SFDVKD. The CDR3 covers 12 residues. Trimming pared 4 bases from V and 5 bases from J, leaving 5 bases between. The CDR3 nucleotides are TGTGCCACCAGTGACACCCACAATGAGCAGTTCTTC. It encodes CATSDTHNEQFF.

This clonotype has more than one count but fewer than ten. The rearrangement uses TRBV4-1 and TRBJ2-1; D is uncertain. Germline V CDR1 and CDR2: MGHRA, YSYEKL. Trimming left V 2 bases short and J 3 bases short, with 11 bases between. This CDR3 region has 15 residues. CDR3 nucleotide sequence: TGCGCCAGCAGCCAACGCCCGGCAGGCTACAATGAGCAGTTCTTC. Translating it yields CASSQRPAGYNEQFF.

J is TRBJ2-5 and V is TRBV28; possible D gene TRBD1, 5 bases. Germline CDR1 MDHEN, CDR2 SYDVKM. This CDR3 spans 15 amino acids. The V gene lost 5 bases and the J gene lost 11 bases, with 24 bases spanning the gap. CDR3 DNA sequence: TGTGCCAGCAGTAAGACAGTTACTCCTGGGAATGGGCAGTACTTC. Protein sequence: CASSKTVTPGNGQYF.

CDR3: CASSPHGLAGGEQHTGELFF. CDR3 bases: TGTGCCAGCAGTCCCCACGGTCTAGCGGGGGGCGAACAGCACACCGGGGAGCTGTTTTTT. The V gene is TRBV25-1, the J gene TRBJ2-2; TRBD2 matches at 11 bases. V shed 5 bases and J 3 bases; nucleotides not matched to a gene: 17. Germline V gives CDR1 MGHDK, CDR2 SYGVNS. CDR3 length equals 20 residues.

This clonotype was seen more than once but under ten times. The V call is TRBV9, the J call TRBJ2-7, with unresolved D. The CDR3 is 14 residues long. Germline V gene lookup returns CDR1 SGDLS and CDR2 YYNGEE. The V end lost 1 base, the J end lost 2 bases, and 10 bases lay between the germline ends. CDR3 amino acids: CASSVMAITYEQYF. Here the CDR3 DNA reads TGTGCCAGCAGCGTAATGGCAATCACCTACGAGCAGTACTTC.

This clonotype was seen only a few times. V gene TRBV4-1 combines with J gene TRBJ1-6; no reliable D call. Trimming cost V 3 bases and J 7 bases, with 13 bases left between them. The CDR3 extends over 15 amino acids. Germline lookup yields CDR1 MGHRA and CDR2 YSYEKL. The CDR3 region is CASSHQADPNSPLHF. The CDR3 bases are TGCGCCAGCAGCCACCAAGCGGACCCCAATTCACCCCTCCACTTT.

The chain combines TRBV2 with TRBJ1-2; TRBD1 is a possible D gene (5 bases). Germline assignment: CDR1 SNHLY and CDR2 FYNNEI. Trimming took 3 bases from V and 2 from J, leaving 13 bases between them. CDR3 length: 15 amino acids. CDR3: CASSDEAGLNYGYTF. The CDR3 DNA reads TGTGCCAGCAGTGATGAGGCAGGGTTAAACTATGGCTACACCTTC.

The chain employs TRBV10-3 and TRBJ1-1; possibly TRBD1 for D (5 bases). V was shortened by 3 bases and J by 6 bases, with 11 bases between the two germline ends. This CDR3 is 13 amino acids long. Per the germline V gene, CDR1 is ENHRY and CDR2 is SYGVKD. The CDR3 bases are TGTGCCATCAGTGACAGGGCGTCCTCTGAAGCTTTCTTT. This codes for CAISDRASSEAFF.

The chain employs TRBV3-1 and TRBJ2-5; no clear D gene. With 0 bases removed from V and 3 bases from J, the gap between germline ends came to 11 bases. Per the germline V gene, CDR1 is LGHDT and CDR2 is YNNKEL (reference sequence). The CDR3 covers 15 residues. Written as DNA, the CDR3 is TGTGCCAGCAGCCAAGATCTAGACTCTGAAGAGACCCAGTACTTC. As protein: CASSQDLDSEETQYF.